Below, 3 T cell receptor beta chains from the same sample are listed, as sequenced in a study of cytomegalovirus exposure and HLA in healthy donors. It was with 60 Vbeta and 13 Jbeta primers that the PCR ran. Libraries were prepared by immunoSEQ multiplex PCR; TCRdb keeps only in-frame clonotypes and omits some of them. The table lists 150,000 to 200,000 clones, roughly four fifths of them singletons. Specimen: PBMCs. These receptors all stem from a woman under 30 in good health and CMV-seronegative.

This clone has more than one count but fewer than ten. The genes are TRBV5-6 and TRBJ1-5, with D possibly being TRBD1 (6 bases). Germline loops: CDR1 SGHDT, CDR2 YYEEEE. Trimming left V 1 base short and J 0 bases short, with 8 bases between. This CDR3 spans 15 amino acids. As DNA, the CDR3 is TGTGCCAGCAGCTTGTGGGGGCTTAGCAATCAGCCCCAGCATTTT. Protein product: CASSLWGLSNQPQHF.

Only one count was recorded for this clone. The rearrangement joins TRBV25-1 to TRBJ2-1, with D possibly TRBD1 on 6 matching bases. The CDR3 runs 14 residues. Trimming stripped 4 bases from V and 0 bases from J, with 7 bases between. Germline lookup yields CDR1 MGHDK and CDR2 SYGVNS. The CDR3 DNA reads as TGTGCCAGCAGTGCAGGGGTCTCCTACAATGAGCAGTTCTTC. It specifies CASSAGVSYNEQFF.

The chain has TRBV6-5 and TRBJ1-2; D is perhaps TRBD1 (6 bases). Germline V lookup: CDR1 MNHEY, CDR2 SVGAGI. This CDR3 has 16 residues. Trimming pared 2 bases from V and 0 bases from J, leaving 13 bases between. CDR3 loop: CASSYLGQTANYGYTF. CDR3 coding DNA: TGTGCCAGCAGTTACCTCGGACAGACCGCTAACTATGGCTACACCTTC.